The clone carrying this T cell receptor (beta chain) was observed many times. Authors of the study amplified TCR beta CDR3 regions from RNA transcripts. First-round RT-PCR with HTBI primers amplified the TCR CDR3 region. Each CDR3 protein is one row after TCRdb ran MiXCR on the multiplex PCR reads. This sample has 550,000 to 650,000 distinct CDR3 sequences, with 12% to 15% found just once. This entry is derived from a study of T cells in Graves' hyperthyroidism and ophthalmopathy. Germline V gene sequence: CDR1 GTSNPN, CDR2 SVGIG (reference sequence). The CDR3 is 13 residues long. V was shortened by 5 bases and J by 1 base, with 11 bases between the two germline ends.

This receptor was obtained from a woman aged 40 to 55 with Graves' hyperthyroidism. The sequenced sample was blood. J is TRBJ1-1 and V is TRBV30; D remains ambiguous. Written as DNA, the CDR3 is TGTGCCTGGCAAAGGATGGGGAACACTGAAGCTTTCTTT. Its protein is CAWQRMGNTEAFF.